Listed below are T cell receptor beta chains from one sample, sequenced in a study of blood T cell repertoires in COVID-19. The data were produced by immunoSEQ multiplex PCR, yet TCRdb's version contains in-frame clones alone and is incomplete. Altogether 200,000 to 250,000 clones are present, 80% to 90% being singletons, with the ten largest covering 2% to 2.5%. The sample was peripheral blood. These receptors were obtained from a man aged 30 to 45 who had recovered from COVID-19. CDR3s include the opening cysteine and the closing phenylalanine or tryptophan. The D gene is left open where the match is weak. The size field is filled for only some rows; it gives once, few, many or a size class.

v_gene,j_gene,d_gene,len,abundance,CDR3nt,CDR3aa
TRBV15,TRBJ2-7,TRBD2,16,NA,TGTGCCACCAGCAGAGAGGGGAGGGTCCGGGCCTACGAGCAGTACTTC,CATSREGRVRAYEQYF
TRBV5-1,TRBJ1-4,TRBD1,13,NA,TGCGCCAGCAGCTTAATACAGGGGGAAAAACTGTTTTTT,CASSLIQGEKLFF
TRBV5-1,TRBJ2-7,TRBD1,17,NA,TGCGCCAGCAGCTTGTCAGCCGGACAGGCTCCCTCCTACGAGCAGTACTTC,CASSLSAGQAPSYEQYF
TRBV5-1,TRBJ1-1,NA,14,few,TGCGCCAGCAGCTTGGTTCAGGGAAGGACTGAAGCTTTCTTT,CASSLVQGRTEAFF
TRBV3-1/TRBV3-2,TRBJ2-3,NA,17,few,TGTGCCAGCAGCCTCTTCGCCGGGGGTAGTCGCACAGATACGCAGTATTTT,CASSLFAGGSRTDTQYF
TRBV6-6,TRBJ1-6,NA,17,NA,TGTGCCAGCAGTCCTTCGGTTATAGTCGCCTATAATTCACCCCTCCACTTT,CASSPSVIVAYNSPLHF
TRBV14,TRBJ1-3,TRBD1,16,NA,TGTGCCAGCAGCCAAGCCATCGACAGGGATGGAAACACCATATATTTT,CASSQAIDRDGNTIYF
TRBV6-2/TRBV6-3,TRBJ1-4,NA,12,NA,TGTGCCAGCAGTTACTCGACAGGACGGTCCATATTT,CASSYSTGRSIF
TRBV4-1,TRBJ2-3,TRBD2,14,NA,TGCGCCAGCAGCAAGGGACTACGGGGGGATACGCAGTATTTT,CASSKGLRGDTQYF
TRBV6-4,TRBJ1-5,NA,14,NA,TGTGCCAGCAGTAAGGAGGCAACCAATCAGCCCCAGCATTTT,CASSKEATNQPQHF
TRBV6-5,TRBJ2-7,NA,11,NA,TGTGCCAGCGTAAAAGGGGACGAGCAGTACTTC,CASVKGDEQYF
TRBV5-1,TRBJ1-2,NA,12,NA,TGCGCCAGCAGCGTAACAGGGCCTGGCTACACCTTC,CASSVTGPGYTF
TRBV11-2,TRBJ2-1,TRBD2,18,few,TGTGCCAGCAGCTTAGGGCAGCGGGGGGGCAGAGGCTACAATGAGCAGTTCTTC,CASSLGQRGGRGYNEQFF
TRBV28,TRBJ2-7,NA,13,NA,TGTGCCAGCCTGAACGGGGGGCGTAGAGAGCAGTACTTC,CASLNGGRREQYF
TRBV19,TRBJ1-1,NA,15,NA,TGTGCCAGTAGTATAGGGAGGGCAACGAACACTGAAGCTTTCTTT,CASSIGRATNTEAFF
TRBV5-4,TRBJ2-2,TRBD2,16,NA,TGTGCCAGCAGCTTGGCTCGGGGGGCGAACACCGGGGAGCTGTTTTTT,CASSLARGANTGELFF
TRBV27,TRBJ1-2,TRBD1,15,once,TGTGCCAGCAGTTTTCGAGGGGGCCCTTTTTATGGCTACACCTTC,CASSFRGGPFYGYTF
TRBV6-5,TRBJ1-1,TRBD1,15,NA,TGTGCCAGCAGTTGGCAGGGGGCGTTAGGGACTGAAGCTTTCTTT,CASSWQGALGTEAFF
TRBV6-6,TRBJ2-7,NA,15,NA,TGTGCCAGCAGGCACGATGGCGAGGCCTCCTACGAGCAGTACTTC,CASRHDGEASYEQYF
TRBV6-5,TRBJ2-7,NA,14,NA,TGTGCCAGCAGTTTAGATAGCGGCCCCTACGAGCAGTACTTC,CASSLDSGPYEQYF
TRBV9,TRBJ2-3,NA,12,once,TGTGCCAGCAGCTCAGGGGTGGATACGCAGTATTTT,CASSSGVDTQYF
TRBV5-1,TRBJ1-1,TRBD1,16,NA,TGCGCCAGCAGCCACAGTCCCGGGACAGTGAACACTGAAGCTTTCTTT,CASSHSPGTVNTEAFF
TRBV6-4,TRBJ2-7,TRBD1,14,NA,TGTGCCAGCAGACCCGACAGGGACTCCTACGAGCAGTACTTC,CASRPDRDSYEQYF
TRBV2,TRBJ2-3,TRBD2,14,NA,TGTGCCAGGGCCCGACTAGCGTCTACAGATACGCAGTATTTT,CARARLASTDTQYF
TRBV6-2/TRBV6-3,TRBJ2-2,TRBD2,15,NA,TGTGCCAGCAGTGACACGGGGGGGTATCGAGGGGAGCTGTTTTTT,CASSDTGGYRGELFF
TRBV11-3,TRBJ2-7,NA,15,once,TGTGCCAGCAGCTTAGAGGGAGGTCTAGCCCACGAGCAGTACTTC,CASSLEGGLAHEQYF
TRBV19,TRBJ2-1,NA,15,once,TGTGCCAGTAGTGCACGGGGGGCCCTGTACAATGAGCAGTTCTTC,CASSARGALYNEQFF
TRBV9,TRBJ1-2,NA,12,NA,TGTGCCAGCTGGCAGGGTTCGGATGGCTACACCTTC,CASWQGSDGYTF
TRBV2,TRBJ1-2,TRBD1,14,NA,TGTGCCAGCGGGGGGGGACAGGTCCCATATGGCTACACCTTC,CASGGGQVPYGYTF
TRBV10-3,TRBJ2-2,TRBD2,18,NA,TGTGCCATCAGTGCCCGGACTAGCGGGGGCTCGTTCGGCGGGGAGCTGTTTTTT,CAISARTSGGSFGGELFF
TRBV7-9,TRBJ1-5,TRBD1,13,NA,TGTGCCAGCAGCTTACAGGGGGATCAGCCCCAGCATTTT,CASSLQGDQPQHF
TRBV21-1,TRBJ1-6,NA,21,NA,TGTGCCAGCAGCAATCGTCCGGACCTTTTCGAGGGTCCTAGGCCTAATTCACCCCTCCACTTT,CASSNRPDLFEGPRPNSPLHF
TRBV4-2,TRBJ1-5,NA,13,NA,TGTGCCAGCAGCCGCAGGCTCAATCAGCCCCAGCATTTT,CASSRRLNQPQHF
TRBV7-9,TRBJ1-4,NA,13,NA,TGTGCCAGCAGCTTACGTCTGTTGGAAAAACTGTTTTTT,CASSLRLLEKLFF